Listed here are 15 T cell receptor beta chains from one sample, sequenced in a study of cytomegalovirus exposure and HLA in healthy donors. The PCR employed 60 Vbeta primers together with 13 Jbeta primers. Assay: immunoSEQ multiplex PCR; the TCRdb copy retains only in-frame clones and omits some. Here the sample spans some 66,000 clones, around 80% being singletons. The sample was PBMCs. The source is a middle-aged man in good health and CMV-seronegative.

The chain couples TRBV19 to TRBJ2-7, with a possible D match to TRBD1 (5 bases). With 5 bases removed from V and 6 bases from J, the gap between germline ends came to 11 bases. CDR3 length equals 12 residues. Germline-derived CDR1 and CDR2 are LNHDA and SQIVND (reference sequence). CDR3 in DNA: TGTGCCAGTAGTGACCAGGGCGGCGAGCAGTACTTC. Translating it yields CASSDQGGEQYF.

The V call is TRBV6-1, the J call TRBJ1-1, with 7 nucleotides matching TRBD1. V trimming: 6 bases; J trimming: 1 base; junction bases outside the gene matches: 8. Germline-derived CDR1 and CDR2 are MNHNS and SASEGT. The CDR3 is 15 amino acids. CDR3 in amino acids: CASRAQGYSNTEAFF. The CDR3 coding sequence is TGTGCCAGCAGAGCACAGGGGTATTCGAACACTGAAGCTTTCTTT.

This sequence joins TRBV5-8 and TRBJ2-1; maybe TRBD2 (5 bases). The ends were cut back, 4 bases at V and 2 bases at J, with 25 bases in the middle. This CDR3 is 19 amino acids long. Germline V lookup: CDR1 SGHTS, CDR2 YDEGEE. In DNA form, the CDR3 reads TGTGCCAGCAGCCTTGGGCGCGTGGAACGGACCGGGACCTACAATGAGCAGTTCTTC. Its protein is CASSLGRVERTGTYNEQFF.

The chain carries TRBV4-2 and TRBJ1-6; D is possibly TRBD1 (5 bases). Trimming pared 5 bases from V and 6 bases from J, leaving 17 bases between. CDR1 is LGHNA, CDR2 YNFKEQ, per germline. The CDR3 consists of 16 residues. The CDR3 coding sequence is TGTGCCAGCAGCTTTTCTCAGGCCCAGGGTAATTCACCCCTCCACTTT. Its protein is CASSFSQAQGNSPLHF.

J is TRBJ1-1 and V is TRBV6-5; a weak D match, TRBD1 (5 bases). V lost 0 bases and J lost 4, with 12 bases in between. Germline V gene data show CDR1 as MNHEY and CDR2 as SVGAGI. This CDR3 region has 15 residues. The CDR3 nucleotides read TGTGCCAGCAGTTACTCGTTCGGGGGGAGCACTGAAGCTTTCTTT. Protein: CASSYSFGGSTEAFF.

CDR3 sequence: CASRVGLAVWDTQHF. The CDR3 bases are TGTGCCAGCAGGGTGGGACTAGCTGTTTGGGATACGCAGCATTTT. This chain uses TRBV28 with TRBJ2-3, with D perhaps TRBD1 (5 bases). The J call may be incorrect, as the DNA end agrees better with TRBJ1-5. The germline gives CDR1 MDHEN, CDR2 SYDVKM. CDR3 length: 15 amino acids.

DNA for the CDR3: TGCGCCAGCAGACAGCATGGTGACATCAATGAGCAGTTCTTC. Its translation is CASRQHGDINEQFF. The rearrangement joins TRBV5-1 to TRBJ2-1; D is unresolved. Per germline, CDR1 SGHRS and CDR2 YFSETQ. There are 14 residues in the CDR3. V lost 5 bases and J 6 bases, leaving 15 bases between the germline ends. Drawing the rest from reference TRBV5-1 and TRBJ2-1, the complete variable domain is KAGVTQTPRYLIKTRGQQVTLSCSPISGHRSVSWYQQTPGQGLQFLFEYFSETQRNKGNFPGRFSGRQFSNSRSEMNVSTLELGDSALYLCASRQHGDINEQFFGPGTRLTVL.

Of note for this clone: The same CDR3 is also encoded by other DNA sequences in this sample. The CDR3 DNA sequence: TGTGCCAGTAGTATTGGAGGGTCCCTTTACAATGAGCAGTTCTTC. Residues: CASSIGGSLYNEQFF. J is TRBJ2-1 and V is TRBV19; D possibly corresponds to TRBD2 (6 bases). The ends were cut back, 3 bases at V and 4 bases at J, with 13 bases in the middle. The germline CDR1 and CDR2 sequences are LNHDA and SQIVND (reference sequence). The CDR3 consists of 15 residues.

Worth noting for this clone: Different DNA sequences within this sample yield the same CDR3. The chain joins TRBV28 to TRBJ2-7, with TRBD2 matching 7 bases. There are 14 residues in the CDR3. Germline V CDR1 and CDR2: MDHEN, SYDVKM. Germline trimming cut 2 bases from V and 5 bases from J; bases unmatched to any gene: 6. The CDR3 region is CASSLAGVRNEQYF. The CDR3 DNA is TGTGCCAGCAGTTTAGCGGGAGTAAGAAACGAGCAGTACTTC.

The rearrangement links TRBV29-1 to TRBJ1-2; the D gene is possibly TRBD1 (5 bases). V was cut by 6 bases and J by 8 bases, with 16 bases left in between. The CDR3 has 12 amino acids. Germline CDR1 reads SQVTM; CDR2 reads ANQGSEA. The CDR3 DNA sequence: TGCAGCGTCCTACGCGGGGCCTGGGGCTACACCTTC. As protein: CSVLRGAWGYTF.

The rearrangement links TRBV5-1 to TRBJ1-2, with a tentative D call TRBD1 (6 bases). The V end was cut by 3 bases, the J end by 8 bases, with 17 bases between. Per germline, CDR1 SGHRS and CDR2 YFSETQ. The CDR3 has 14 amino acids. The CDR3 bases are TGCGCCAGCAGCTCATCACAGGGTGTCGGGGGCTACACCTTC. This codes for CASSSSQGVGGYTF.

This chain joins TRBV10-1 and TRBJ2-2; 7 nucleotides align to TRBD1. This CDR3 spans 14 amino acids. V lost 6 bases to trimming and J lost 1 base; unmatched junction nucleotides: 2. Germline loops: CDR1 WNHNN, CDR2 SYGVQD (reference sequence). The CDR3 reads CASRRTGNTGELFF. The CDR3 DNA sequence: TGCGCCAGCAGGCGGACAGGGAACACCGGGGAGCTGTTTTTT.

This chain joins TRBV13 and TRBJ2-3; 11 bases align to TRBD2. From germline, CDR1 is PRHDT and CDR2 FYEKMQ (reference sequence). V lost 6 bases and J lost 4; bases outside the gene matches: 6. This CDR3 region has 15 residues. CDR3 nucleotides: TGTGCCAGCAGTCCGGGACTAGCGGAACCAGATACGCAGTATTTT. Its protein product is CASSPGLAEPDTQYF.

The chain links TRBV9 to TRBJ2-3, with 13 bases aligning to TRBD2. Germline assignment: CDR1 SGDLS and CDR2 YYNGEE. The CDR3 runs to 17 residues. V trimming: 0 bases; J trimming: 6 bases; junction bases outside the gene matches: 7. CDR3 nucleotides: TGTGCCAGCAGCGTAGACACTAGCGGGAGGGCGGGGGATACGCAGTATTTT. It encodes CASSVDTSGRAGDTQYF.

J is TRBJ2-5 and V is TRBV5-4; TRBD1 aligns across 7 bases. TRBJ2-7 explains the end of the DNA better; the J call may be wrong. The CDR3 runs to 14 residues. Germline CDR1 SGHNT, CDR2 YYREEE (reference sequence). The CDR3 is CASSTWTGVYEQYF. Written as DNA, the CDR3 is TGTGCCAGCAGCACCTGGACAGGAGTCTACGAGCAGTACTTC.